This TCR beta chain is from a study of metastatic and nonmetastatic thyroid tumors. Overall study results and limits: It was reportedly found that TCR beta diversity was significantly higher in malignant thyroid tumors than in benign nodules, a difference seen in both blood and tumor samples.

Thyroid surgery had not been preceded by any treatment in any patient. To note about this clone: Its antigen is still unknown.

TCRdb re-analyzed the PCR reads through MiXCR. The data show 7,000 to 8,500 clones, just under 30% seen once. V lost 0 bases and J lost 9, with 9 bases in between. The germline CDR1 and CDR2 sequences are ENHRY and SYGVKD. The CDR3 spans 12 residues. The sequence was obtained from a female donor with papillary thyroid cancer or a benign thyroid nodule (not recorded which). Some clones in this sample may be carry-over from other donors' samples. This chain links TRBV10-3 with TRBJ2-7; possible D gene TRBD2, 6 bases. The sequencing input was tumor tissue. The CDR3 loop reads CAISESRDAQYF. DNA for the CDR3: TGTGCCATCAGTGAGTCGCGGGACGCGCAGTACTTC.